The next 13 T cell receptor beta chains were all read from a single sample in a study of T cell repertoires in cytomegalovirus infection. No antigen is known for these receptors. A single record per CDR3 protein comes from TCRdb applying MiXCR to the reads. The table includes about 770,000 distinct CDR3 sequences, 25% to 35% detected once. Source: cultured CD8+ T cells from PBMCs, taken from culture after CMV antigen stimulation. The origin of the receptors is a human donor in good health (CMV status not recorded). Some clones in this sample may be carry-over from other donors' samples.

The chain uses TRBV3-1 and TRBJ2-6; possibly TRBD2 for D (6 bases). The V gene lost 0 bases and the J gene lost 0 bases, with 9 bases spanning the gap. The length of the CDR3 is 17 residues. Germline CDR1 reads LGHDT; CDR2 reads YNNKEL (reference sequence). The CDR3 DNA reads TGTGCCAGCAGCCAAGAATGGGGACTCTCTGGGGCCAACGTCCTGACTTTC. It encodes CASSQEWGLSGANVLTF.

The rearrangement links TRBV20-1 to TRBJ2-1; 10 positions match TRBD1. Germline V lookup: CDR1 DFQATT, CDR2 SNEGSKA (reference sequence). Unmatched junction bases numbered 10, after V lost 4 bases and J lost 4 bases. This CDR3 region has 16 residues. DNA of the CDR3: TGCAGTGCTATTCATCCGGGACAGGGGACATACAATGAGCAGTTCTTC. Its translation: CSAIHPGQGTYNEQFF.

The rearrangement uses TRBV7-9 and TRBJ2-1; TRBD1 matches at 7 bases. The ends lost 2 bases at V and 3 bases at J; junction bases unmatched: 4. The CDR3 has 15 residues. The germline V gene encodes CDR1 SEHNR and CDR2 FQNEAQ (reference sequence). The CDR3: CASSLRDRDYNEQFF. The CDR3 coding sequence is TGTGCCAGCAGCTTACGAGACAGGGACTACAATGAGCAGTTCTTC.

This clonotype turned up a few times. DNA of the CDR3: TGTGCCAGCACCCCTGAGGGGGAACAAGATACGCAGTATTTT. It encodes CASTPEGEQDTQYF. The chain joins TRBV7-6 to TRBJ2-3; TRBD1 is a possible D gene (6 bases). The V and J ends lost 7 bases and 5 bases respectively, with 16 bases between them. This CDR3 spans 14 amino acids. Germline loops: CDR1 SGHVS, CDR2 FNYEAQ. The full variable domain, its missing parts supplied by reference TRBV7-6 and TRBJ2-3, is GAGVSQSPRYKVTKRGQDVALRCDPISGHVSLYWYRQALGQGPEFLTYFNYEAQQDKSGLPNDRFSAERPEGSISTLTIQRTEQRDSAMYRCASTPEGEQDTQYFGPGTRLTVL.

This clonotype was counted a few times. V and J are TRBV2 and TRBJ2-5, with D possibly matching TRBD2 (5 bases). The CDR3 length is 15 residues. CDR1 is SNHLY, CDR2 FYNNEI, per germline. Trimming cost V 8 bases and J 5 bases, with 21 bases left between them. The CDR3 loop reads CASPSFRSGKETQYF. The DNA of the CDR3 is TGTGCCAGCCCTTCCTTTCGTTCGGGGAAGGAGACCCAGTACTTC.

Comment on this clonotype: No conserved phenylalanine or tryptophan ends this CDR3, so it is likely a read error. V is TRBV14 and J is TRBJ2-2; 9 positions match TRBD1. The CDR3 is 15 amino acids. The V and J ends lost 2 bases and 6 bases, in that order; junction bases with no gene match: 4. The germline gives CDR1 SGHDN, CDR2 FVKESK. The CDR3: CASSQWDRAAGELFL. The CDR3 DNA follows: TGTGCCAGCAGCCAATGGGACAGGGCAGCCGGGGAGCTGTTTCTT.

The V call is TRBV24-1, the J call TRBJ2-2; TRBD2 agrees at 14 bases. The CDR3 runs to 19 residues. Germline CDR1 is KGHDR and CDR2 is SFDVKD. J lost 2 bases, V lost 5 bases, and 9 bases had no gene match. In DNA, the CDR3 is TGTGCCACCAGTGGATCCGGGACTAGCGGGGGTCTAAACACCGGGGAGCTGTTTTTT. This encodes CATSGSGTSGGLNTGELFF.

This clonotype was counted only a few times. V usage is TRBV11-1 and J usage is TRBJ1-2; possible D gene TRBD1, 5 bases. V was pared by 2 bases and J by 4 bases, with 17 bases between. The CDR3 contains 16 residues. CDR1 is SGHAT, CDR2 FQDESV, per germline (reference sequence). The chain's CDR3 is CASSLRSGPVTYGYTF. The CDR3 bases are TGTGCCAGCAGCTTAAGGTCGGGGCCCGTAACCTATGGCTACACCTTC. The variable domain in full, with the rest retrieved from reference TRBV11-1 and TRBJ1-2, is EAEVAQSPRYKITEKSQAVAFWCDPISGHATLYWYRQILGQGPELLVQFQDESVVDDSQLPKDRFSAERLKGVDSTLKIQPAELGDSAMYLCASSLRSGPVTYGYTFGSGTRLTVV.

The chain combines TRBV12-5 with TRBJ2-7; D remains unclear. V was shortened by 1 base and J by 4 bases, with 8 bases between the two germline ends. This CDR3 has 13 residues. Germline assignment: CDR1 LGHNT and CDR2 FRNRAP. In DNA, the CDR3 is TGTGCTAGTGGTTTGGGATGGGGATACGAGCAGTACTTC. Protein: CASGLGWGYEQYF.

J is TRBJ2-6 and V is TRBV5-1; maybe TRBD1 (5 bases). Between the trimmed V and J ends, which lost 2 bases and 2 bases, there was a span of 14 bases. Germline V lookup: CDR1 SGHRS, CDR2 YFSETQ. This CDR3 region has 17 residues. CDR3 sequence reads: CASSFGASLTGANVLTF. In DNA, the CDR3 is TGCGCCAGCAGCTTTGGGGCCAGCCTGACTGGGGCCAACGTCCTGACTTTC.

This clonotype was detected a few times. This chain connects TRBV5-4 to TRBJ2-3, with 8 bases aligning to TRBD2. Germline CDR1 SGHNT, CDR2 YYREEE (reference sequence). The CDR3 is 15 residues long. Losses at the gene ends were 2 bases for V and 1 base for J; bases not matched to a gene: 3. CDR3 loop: CASSLKAGGTDTQYF. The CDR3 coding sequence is TGTGCCAGCAGCTTAAAAGCGGGGGGCACAGATACGCAGTATTTT.

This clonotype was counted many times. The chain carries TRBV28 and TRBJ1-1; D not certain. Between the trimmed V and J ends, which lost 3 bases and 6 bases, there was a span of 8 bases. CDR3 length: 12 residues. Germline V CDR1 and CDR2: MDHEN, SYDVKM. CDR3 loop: CASSFRVSEAFF. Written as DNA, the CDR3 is TGTGCCAGCAGTTTCCGGGTCTCTGAAGCTTTCTTT.

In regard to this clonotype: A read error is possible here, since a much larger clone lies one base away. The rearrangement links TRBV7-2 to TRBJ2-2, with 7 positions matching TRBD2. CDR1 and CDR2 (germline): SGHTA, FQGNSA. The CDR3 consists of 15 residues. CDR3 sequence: CANSPGTTNTGELFF. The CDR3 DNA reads TGTGCCAACAGCCCTGGGACTACTAACACCGGGGAGCTGTTTTTT. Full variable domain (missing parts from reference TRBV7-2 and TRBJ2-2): GAGVSQSPSNKVTEKGKDVELRCDPISGHTALYWYRQSLGQGLEFLIYFQGNSAPDKSGLPSDRFSAERTGGSVSTLTIQRTQQEDSAVYLCANSPGTTNTGELFFGEGSRLTVL.